This paragraph reports one T cell receptor (beta chain). The data are from a study of shared clonotypes between healthy human individuals. Original methodology: Junction-only sequences without quality scores came from ImmunoSEQ, so filtering differed. Profiling relied on immunoSEQ multiplex PCR, and the TCRdb table lists in-frame clones only, not all of them. V and J calls and clone size are copied from that table; D and trimming were computed from the DNA. The table records around 1.4 million clones, 98% of them present only once. The clonotype comes from a man aged 30 to 45 in good health. Sequencing was performed on naive CD4+ T cells sorted from blood. Subset given: CD45RA+ positively selected.

The CDR3 sequence: CASSSATGGSQPQHF. CDR3 nucleotide sequence: TGTGCCAGCAGTTCCGCTACAGGGGGCAGTCAGCCCCAGCATTTT. The chain is built from TRBV6-1 and TRBJ1-5; 9 positions agree with TRBD1. The CDR3 runs 15 residues. Losses at the gene ends were 5 bases for V and 6 bases for J; bases not matched to a gene: 8. From germline, CDR1 is MNHNS and CDR2 SASEGT.